These 28 T cell receptor beta chains originate from one sample sequenced in a study of T-cell memory formation after mild COVID-19. TCRdb fed the 5' RACE reads into MiXCR, producing one record per CDR3 protein. Of 250,000 to 300,000 distinct CDR3 sequences listed, 15% to 20% are singletons. Sequences were obtained from PBMCs or a T cell subset sorted from them (not recorded which). Source of these receptors: a man between 18 and 29 years old who had mild COVID-19 (a few samples of this study predate the infection). Cell type and time point are not known.

The chain couples TRBV5-1 to TRBJ1-1, with D unresolved. Germline V gives CDR1 SGHRS, CDR2 YFSETQ. This CDR3 region has 15 residues. V gave up 0 bases and J gave up 0 bases, with 9 bases separating them. The CDR3 coding sequence is TGCGCCAGCAGCTTGGGTCGGCCAATGAACACTGAAGCTTTCTTT. It codes for CASSLGRPMNTEAFF. The full variable domain, with the rest looked up from reference TRBV5-1 and TRBJ1-1, is KAGVTQTPRYLIKTRGQQVTLSCSPISGHRSVSWYQQTPGQGLQFLFEYFSETQRNKGNFPGRFSGRQFSNSRSEMNVSTLELGDSALYLCASSLGRPMNTEAFFGQGTRLTVV.

This clonotype was seen a handful of times. The rearrangement links TRBV7-2 to TRBJ2-5, with a tentative D call TRBD2 (6 bases). The CDR3 is made up of 14 amino acids. Deletions cut 5 bases from V and 5 bases from J, with 15 bases between. In germline, CDR1 is SGHTA, CDR2 FQGNSA. CDR3 sequence (DNA): TGTGCCAGCAGCGACCTGACTAGAGACGAGACCCAGTACTTC. The encoded protein is CASSDLTRDETQYF.

This clonotype was found many times. The chain uses TRBV5-1 and TRBJ2-3, with 11 nucleotides matching TRBD2. Trimming at V came to 4 bases and at J to 2 bases, leaving 6 bases not matched to a gene. Germline V CDR1 and CDR2: SGHRS, YFSETQ. The CDR3 sequence is 16 residues long. As DNA, the CDR3 is TGCGCCAGCAGCGAGGGACTAGCGGTTCCCACAGATACGCAGTATTTT. Translation: CASSEGLAVPTDTQYF.

J is TRBJ2-4 and V is TRBV20-1; D might be TRBD1 or TRBD2, each matching 6 bases. Trimming stripped 6 bases from V and 7 bases from J, with 16 bases between. The CDR3 consists of 13 residues. The germline V gene encodes CDR1 DFQATT and CDR2 SNEGSKA (reference sequence). DNA of the CDR3: TGCAGTGCCCTGGCCGGGGGCCGGAACATTCAGTACTTC. Amino acids: CSALAGGRNIQYF.

In this sample, this clonotype turned up a few times. The rearrangement joins TRBV5-1 to TRBJ2-7; D possibly corresponds to TRBD2 (5 bases). From germline, CDR1 is SGHRS and CDR2 YFSETQ. This CDR3 has 15 residues. With 3 bases removed from V and 3 bases from J, the gap between germline ends came to 16 bases. CDR3 residues: CASSSNPGTYYEQYF. CDR3 nucleotides: TGCGCCAGCAGCTCCAACCCGGGAACCTACTACGAGCAGTACTTC.

This clonotype was picked up a small number of times. The V gene is TRBV5-1, the J gene TRBJ2-6; 9 bases agree with TRBD1. In germline, CDR1 is SGHRS, CDR2 YFSETQ. J gave up 4 bases and V 3 bases, and 11 bases lay outside the gene matches. The CDR3 contains 18 residues. This chain's CDR3 is CASSSDGTGLRGANVLTF. In DNA, the CDR3 is TGCGCCAGCAGCTCGGATGGGACAGGGTTGCGGGGGGCCAACGTCCTGACTTTC.

This clonotype was recorded many times. The chain combines TRBV9 with TRBJ2-3; D remains unclear. The CDR3 has 12 amino acids. Between the trimmed V and J ends, which lost 1 base and 3 bases, there was a span of 3 bases. Germline V gene data show CDR1 as SGDLS and CDR2 as YYNGEE. The DNA for the CDR3 is TGTGCCAGCAGCGTAATGACAGATACGCAGTATTTT. Its protein product is CASSVMTDTQYF.

This clonotype was found a few times. CDR3: CASSEQLNQPQHF. DNA of the CDR3: TGTGCCAGCAGTGAACAGTTAAATCAGCCCCAGCATTTT. The genes are TRBV2 and TRBJ1-5; D gene uncertain. This CDR3 contains 13 residues. Trimming left V 2 bases short and J 4 bases short, with 6 bases between. In germline, CDR1 is SNHLY, CDR2 FYNNEI.

CDR3 nucleotide sequence: TGCGCCAGCAGCCAAGATGTAGGGGCAGGGGGCATCTCCTACAATGAGCAGTTCTTC. It translates to CASSQDVGAGGISYNEQFF. This chain connects TRBV4-3 to TRBJ2-1; 8 bases line up with TRBD1. The CDR3 has 19 residues. V was clipped by 0 bases and J by 0 bases; unmatched bases: 10. Germline V gene data show CDR1 as LGHNA and CDR2 as YSLEER.

This clonotype was seen a few times. The chain uses TRBV7-2 and TRBJ2-5; 9 nucleotides line up with TRBD1. The J segment lost 4 bases and the V segment lost 4 bases, leaving 7 bases of the junction unmatched. Germline CDR1 reads SGHTA; CDR2 reads FQGNSA. The CDR3 is 15 amino acids. The CDR3, as DNA: TGTGCCAGCAGCTGGGACAGGGTGGGAAGAGAGACCCAGTACTTC. It translates to CASSWDRVGRETQYF.

The chain is built from TRBV20-1 and TRBJ2-3; D is undetermined. V dropped 4 bases and J dropped 7 bases, with 6 bases sitting between them. CDR3 size: 10 residues. Germline V lookup: CDR1 DFQATT, CDR2 SNEGSKA (reference sequence). In nucleotides, the CDR3 is TGCAGTGCTAAGGTGAATACGCAGTATTTT. Protein product: CSAKVNTQYF.

The chain joins TRBV5-1 to TRBJ2-5; D remains unclear. Trimming shortened V by 7 bases and J by 1 base, and 8 bases separated the two germline ends. This CDR3 contains 12 residues. Germline lookup yields CDR1 SGHRS and CDR2 YFSETQ. CDR3 sequence: CASRERQETQYF. The CDR3, as DNA: TGCGCCAGCCGAGAGCGCCAAGAGACCCAGTACTTC.

The chain couples TRBV2 to TRBJ2-2; D gene ambiguous. From germline, CDR1 is SNHLY and CDR2 FYNNEI. V was cut by 4 bases and J by 3 bases, with 6 bases left in between. This CDR3 has 13 amino acids. The chain's CDR3 is CASSVAHTGELFF. Here the CDR3 DNA reads TGTGCCAGCAGTGTAGCCCACACCGGGGAGCTGTTTTTT.

The genes are TRBV27 and TRBJ1-1; D gene uncertain. In germline, CDR1 is MNHEY, CDR2 SMNVEV (reference sequence). With 3 bases removed from V and 1 base from J, the gap between germline ends came to 9 bases. The CDR3 is 14 residues long. The CDR3 nucleotides are TGTGCCAGCAGTTTTGTCGGTCAGAACACTGAAGCTTTCTTT. This codes for CASSFVGQNTEAFF.

The V call is TRBV6-5, the J call TRBJ1-1, with 9 positions matching TRBD1. The CDR3 loop spans 15 amino acids. The germline CDR1 and CDR2 sequences are MNHEY and SVGAGI. Trimming took 2 bases from V and 4 from J; bases not matched to a gene: 5. CDR3: CASSYHGTGFTEAFF. In nucleotides, the CDR3 is TGTGCCAGCAGTTACCACGGGACAGGGTTCACTGAAGCTTTCTTT.

This clonotype appeared many times. The CDR3 sequence: CASSSDRGDYTGWEQYF. CDR3 sequence (DNA): TGTGCCAGCAGTTCCGACAGGGGGGACTATACCGGATGGGAGCAGTACTTC. J is TRBJ2-7 and V is TRBV12-3 or TRBV12-4, with TRBD1 matching 9 bases. The CDR3 is made up of 17 amino acids. Germline trimming cut 4 bases from V and 7 bases from J; bases unmatched to any gene: 17.

The V call is TRBV7-9, the J call TRBJ1-4; D remains ambiguous. This CDR3 has 14 residues. V was clipped by 5 bases and J by 5 bases, with 12 bases between them. The germline CDR1 and CDR2 sequences are SEHNR and FQNEAQ (reference sequence). CDR3: CASSPHARNEKLFF. The CDR3 nucleotides are TGTGCCAGCAGCCCCCATGCAAGGAATGAAAAACTGTTTTTT.

The chain joins TRBV5-1 to TRBJ1-1, with a tentative D call TRBD1 (5 bases). Germline values: CDR1 SGHRS, CDR2 YFSETQ. CDR3 length: 17 amino acids. Trimming left V 0 bases short and J 1 base short, with 16 bases between. CDR3 nucleotides: TGCGCCAGCAGCTTGGTTCCCCAGTTCGGGGCGAACACTGAAGCTTTCTTT. Its translation: CASSLVPQFGANTEAFF.

This clonotype was counted many times. This rearrangement joins TRBV7-9 to TRBJ2-1; D uncertain. Trimming cost V 3 bases and J 5 bases, with 11 bases left between them. Germline CDR1 reads SEHNR; CDR2 reads FQNEAQ (reference sequence). The CDR3 runs to 14 residues. This CDR3 is CASSFMVADNEQFF. DNA for the CDR3: TGTGCCAGCAGCTTTATGGTAGCTGACAATGAGCAGTTCTTC.

This clonotype was picked up many times. This sequence joins TRBV20-1 and TRBJ1-2; 11 bases agree with TRBD1. The CDR3 has 14 residues. The V gene's germline CDR1 is DFQATT and CDR2 SNEGSKA (reference sequence). Trimming at V came to 6 bases and at J to 9 bases, leaving 12 bases not matched to a gene. Here the CDR3 reads CSALTGTGGRSYTF. The CDR3 nucleotides are TGCAGTGCCCTTACCGGGACAGGGGGGAGAAGCTACACCTTC.

The chain recombines TRBV7-2 with TRBJ1-4; D not certain. Germline CDR1 and CDR2: SGHTA and FQGNSA. This CDR3 is built from 17 residues. Trimming cost V 1 base and J 0 bases, with 12 bases left between them. DNA of the CDR3: TGTGCCAGCAGCTTAGGGAGGAAGATAGCAACTAATGAAAAACTGTTTTTT. As protein: CASSLGRKIATNEKLFF.

This chain links TRBV4-1 with TRBJ1-3; D is perhaps TRBD1 (6 bases). V dropped 3 bases and J dropped 0 bases, with 18 bases sitting between them. This CDR3 is 18 amino acids long. Germline V lookup: CDR1 MGHRA, CDR2 YSYEKL. The CDR3 nucleotides are TGCGCCAGCAGCCAGCCAATCAGACAGGCCAACTCTGGAAACACCATATATTTT. This sequence encodes CASSQPIRQANSGNTIYF.

This clonotype was picked up a small number of times. The rearrangement links TRBV4-2 to TRBJ2-5; the match to TRBD2 covers 8 bases. CDR1 LGHNA and CDR2 YNFKEQ come from the germline V gene. Trimming took 1 base from V and 5 from J; bases not matched to a gene: 6. The CDR3 loop spans 15 amino acids. The CDR3 loop reads CASSQGGGYDETQYF. DNA of the CDR3: TGTGCCAGCAGCCAAGGCGGGGGGTACGACGAGACCCAGTACTTC.

The chain is built from TRBV20-1 and TRBJ1-1, with D uncertain. The CDR3 totals 12 residues. Germline CDR1 DFQATT, CDR2 SNEGSKA (reference sequence). V was shortened by 5 bases and J by 6 bases, with 13 bases between the two germline ends. The CDR3 DNA reads as TGCAGTGCTCGGACTGGAAGGCCTGAAGCTTTCTTT. It specifies CSARTGRPEAFF.

This clonotype was seen more than once but under ten times. The CDR3, as DNA: TGTGCCAGCAGCCAGAGGGTACGGACGTACCAAGAGACCCAGTACTTC. This translates into CASSQRVRTYQETQYF. The chain uses TRBV14 and TRBJ2-5, with D tentatively TRBD2 (5 bases). V dropped 3 bases and J dropped 0 bases, with 14 bases sitting between them. This CDR3 has 16 amino acids. Per germline, CDR1 SGHDN and CDR2 FVKESK.

There are a few counts of this clonotype. The chain couples TRBV6-5 to TRBJ2-7; D is unclear. The germline gives CDR1 MNHEY, CDR2 SVGAGI. This CDR3 has 13 amino acids. With 7 bases removed from V and 6 bases from J, the gap between germline ends came to 16 bases. The CDR3 DNA sequence: TGTGCCAGCACGGCCCCCCACCGCGGCGAGCAGTACTTC. It codes for CASTAPHRGEQYF.

This rearrangement joins TRBV29-1 to TRBJ1-3; TRBD1 agrees at 7 bases. CDR1 is SQVTM, CDR2 ANQGSEA, per germline. This CDR3 has 12 amino acids. Trimming took 5 bases from V and 4 from J; bases not matched to a gene: 2. For the CDR3, the DNA is TGCAGCGTTCGACAGGGAGGAAACACCATATATTTT. Translated, it gives CSVRQGGNTIYF. The full variable domain, completed using reference TRBV29-1 and TRBJ1-3, is SAVISQKPSRDICQRGTSLTIQCQVDSQVTMMFWYRQQPGQSLTLIATANQGSEATYESGFVIDKFPISRPNLTFSTLTVSNMSPEDSSIYLCSVRQGGNTIYFGEGSWLTVV.

This clonotype was counted once. CDR3 loop: CAISLQGRAYGYTF. The CDR3 coding sequence is TGTGCCATCAGCTTACAGGGGAGGGCCTATGGCTACACCTTC. The chain combines TRBV10-3 with TRBJ1-2; 7 nucleotides agree with TRBD1. The junction had 8 bases not matched to a gene; V was cut back by 6 bases and J by 4 bases. This CDR3 contains 14 residues. Germline lookup yields CDR1 ENHRY and CDR2 SYGVKD.